The entry below gives a single TCR beta chain sequence along with its context. Antigen unknown. The data stem from a study of T cell responses to AZD1222 COVID-19 vaccine. Study-wide results and caveats: Two doses of AZD1222 preceded a rise in Spike-specific TCR breadth and depth. Nearly half of spike-specific TCRs reportedly go after variant regions that carry no mutations. Repertoire sampling happened only post peak T cell response. White British ancestry dominated among donors, who included more females, and clonal diversity was possibly underestimated.

Only in-frame clones appear in the TCRdb table, and some are missing; sequencing was by immunoSEQ multiplex PCR. The sample yields 100,000 to 150,000 clones, 90% seen once. Sequencing used peripheral blood, obtained on day 0 of AZD1222 vaccination. The TCR was taken from an adult in good health.

CDR3 sequence: CASAPGLADYNEQFF. The CDR3 DNA reads TGCGCCAGCGCCCCTGGACTAGCGGACTACAATGAGCAGTTCTTC. This chain joins TRBV5-1 and TRBJ2-1, with 10 bases aligning to TRBD2. V lost 7 bases and J lost 3; bases outside the gene matches: 7. The length of the CDR3 is 15 residues. Germline V gene lookup returns CDR1 SGHRS and CDR2 YFSETQ. Filled out from reference TRBV5-1 and TRBJ2-1, the complete variable domain reads KAGVTQTPRYLIKTRGQQVTLSCSPISGHRSVSWYQQTPGQGLQFLFEYFSETQRNKGNFPGRFSGRQFSNSRSEMNVSTLELGDSALYLCASAPGLADYNEQFFGPGTRLTVL.